This paragraph covers one T cell receptor beta chain sequence. This sample was taken from a study of shared clonotypes between healthy human individuals. Using immunoSEQ multiplex PCR, the repertoire was profiled, and TCRdb retains in-frame clones only, with some absent. The sample contains about 980,000 clones, about 80% of which appear only once. CDR1 is SGHVS, CDR2 FQNEAQ, per germline. This CDR3 has 17 residues. Trimming stripped 6 bases from V and 2 bases from J, with 17 bases between. Both subsets, CD45RA+ naive and CD45RA-negative memory, were split from the CD4+ cells. Input material: memory CD4+ T cells sorted from blood. Subset indicated: CD45RA-negative fraction. The chain employs TRBV7-8 and TRBJ2-6; D perhaps matches TRBD1 (5 bases). This clonotype was obtained from a man between 18 and 35 years old in good health. CDR3 nucleotide sequence: TGTGCCAGCAGTCTCGAAGAGCAGGGCGCTGGGGCCAACGTCCTGACTTTC. It yields the protein CASSLEEQGAGANVLTF.